These 9 T cell receptor beta chains were all obtained from the same sample, sequenced in a study of blood T cell repertoires in COVID-19. TCRdb's table, derived via immunoSEQ multiplex PCR, lists solely in-frame clones and lacks some. Of over 350,000 clones in the sample, 88% were seen once. Sequencing was carried out using PBMCs or T cells enriched from blood (not recorded which). These receptors came from a woman between 18 and 29 years old who had recovered from COVID-19.

The rearrangement uses TRBV6-6 and TRBJ1-1, with D perhaps matching TRBD1 (6 bases). V was cut by 6 bases and J by 2 bases, with 16 bases left in between. CDR3 length: 15 residues. Germline CDR1 reads MNHNY; CDR2 reads SVGAGI (reference sequence). CDR3 sequence: CASSPGQIINTEAFF. DNA for the CDR3: TGTGCCAGCAGCCCCGGACAGATCATTAACACTGAAGCTTTCTTT.

The chain combines TRBV5-4 with TRBJ1-4; 7 nucleotides align to TRBD1. The CDR3 covers 15 residues. Germline V gene lookup returns CDR1 SGHNT and CDR2 YYREEE (reference sequence). V shed 4 bases and J 5 bases; nucleotides not matched to a gene: 8. The CDR3 spells CASSTGQVRNEKLFF. The CDR3 nucleotides read TGTGCCAGCAGCACCGGACAGGTCCGGAATGAAAAACTGTTTTTT.

CDR3 in DNA: TGTGCCAGCAGTTATACAGGGGCCCGAAGTCAGCCCCAGCATTTT. Amino acids: CASSYTGARSQPQHF. The V and J genes are TRBV6-9 and TRBJ1-5; 7 nucleotides align to TRBD1. The CDR3 has 15 residues. The germline V gene encodes CDR1 MNHGY and CDR2 SVAAGI. V was pared by 2 bases and J by 6 bases, with 7 bases of the junction left unmatched.

This clone was seen just once. The chain joins TRBV19 to TRBJ2-4; possibly TRBD1 for D (6 bases). Trimming stripped 2 bases from V and 1 base from J, with 6 bases between. This CDR3 spans 14 amino acids. Germline values: CDR1 LNHDA, CDR2 SQIVND (reference sequence). CDR3 sequence (DNA): TGTGCCAGTAGTATACAGGGGGCCAAAAACATTCAGTACTTC. The encoded protein is CASSIQGAKNIQYF.

The chain couples TRBV7-9 to TRBJ2-1; the D gene is possibly TRBD2 (6 bases). V was cut by 5 bases and J by 4 bases, with 15 bases left in between. The CDR3 is made up of 15 amino acids. Per germline, CDR1 SEHNR and CDR2 FQNEAQ (reference sequence). The CDR3 reads CASSRRDGLYNEQFF. CDR3 sequence (DNA): TGTGCCAGCAGCCGCCGGGACGGACTATACAATGAGCAGTTCTTC.

The CDR3 DNA is TGTGCCAGCAGTCGGGACAGCCTAACTGGGGTTTTCTTT. Residues: CASSRDSLTGVFF. This chain joins TRBV6-5 and TRBJ1-1, with 7 bases that match TRBD1. V lost 5 bases and J lost 13; bases outside the gene matches: 13. Germline V gives CDR1 MNHEY, CDR2 SVGAGI. This CDR3 spans 13 amino acids.

This rearrangement joins TRBV13 to TRBJ2-5, with 9 bases identical to TRBD2. Germline V gene sequence: CDR1 PRHDT, CDR2 FYEKMQ (reference sequence). The V gene end was trimmed by 5 bases and the J gene end by 4 bases; junction bases not matched to a gene: 8. The CDR3 totals 15 residues. CDR3 nucleotide sequence: TGTGCCAGCAGCCCGACCGGGACTAGCCTAGAGACCCAGTACTTC. Encoded protein: CASSPTGTSLETQYF. Full variable domain (missing parts from reference TRBV13 and TRBJ2-5): AAGVIQSPRHLIKEKRETATLKCYPIPRHDTVYWYQQGPGQDPQFLISFYEKMQSDKGSIPDRFSAQQFSDYHSELNMSSLELGDSALYFCASSPTGTSLETQYFGPGTRLLVL.

The V gene is TRBV21-1, the J gene TRBJ2-1; the tabulated D call, TRBD1, remains unverified against the DNA. TRBV21-1 is a documented pseudogene. The CDR3 runs 14 residues. CDR3 DNA sequence: TGTGCCAGCTCAGAGAGGACAGCGTACAATGAGCAGTTCTTC. Translation gives CASSERTAYNEQFF.

A remark on this clone: The sample contains more than one DNA sequence encoding this CDR3. The V and J genes are TRBV9 and TRBJ1-6; maybe TRBD1 (6 bases). V was trimmed by 0 bases and J by 5 bases, leaving 6 bases between them. The CDR3 extends over 14 amino acids. Germline CDR1 and CDR2: SGDLS and YYNGEE. For the CDR3, the DNA is TGTGCCAGCAGCGTAGGACAGGATAATTCACCCCTCCACTTT. It specifies CASSVGQDNSPLHF.